The 26 T cell receptor beta chains in this list originate from one sample, sequenced in a study of radiation and T cells in renal cell carcinoma. Time point of the sample: blood 2 weeks post-SBRT. The treatment here: 15 Gy SBRT to primary tumor, nephrectomy 4 weeks later. Profiling relied on immunoSEQ multiplex PCR, and the TCRdb table lists in-frame clones only, not all of them. The profile shows approximately 120,000 clones, over 75% of them singletons. The sequenced sample was blood, obtained from a patient whose treatment included radiotherapy and nephrectomy. The receptors originated from a man aged 45-65 years with renal cell carcinoma.

The genes are TRBV5-1 and TRBJ1-2; D not resolved. The CDR3 has 13 residues. Germline V gene sequence: CDR1 SGHRS, CDR2 YFSETQ. Trimming took 0 bases from V and 3 from J, leaving 6 bases between them. The CDR3 DNA follows: TGCGCCAGCAGCTTGGGGCGGGACTATGGCTACACCTTC. This translates into CASSLGRDYGYTF.

The J gene is TRBJ1-2, the V gene TRBV18, with TRBD1 identical over 7 bases. The germline V gene has CDR1 KGHSH and CDR2 LQKENI. The trim removed 3 bases at V and 2 bases at J, leaving 15 bases unmatched. CDR3 length equals 18 residues. CDR3 sequence reads: CASSPLTLTGNLNYGYTF. DNA of the CDR3: TGTGCCAGCTCACCGCTTACCCTGACAGGGAACTTAAACTATGGCTACACCTTC.

The chain carries TRBV21-1 and TRBJ2-7; TRBD2 is the table's D call, not checked against the DNA. TRBV21-1 is annotated as a pseudogene. The CDR3 is 16 amino acids. The CDR3 loop reads CASSKGRNLTLYEQYF. In DNA form, the CDR3 reads TGTGCCAGCAGCAAAGGGCGGAACCTAACCCTTTACGAGCAGTACTTC.

This chain joins TRBV11-3 and TRBJ2-7, with TRBD1 matching 7 bases. CDR3 size: 13 residues. Germline V gene sequence: CDR1 SGHNT, CDR2 YENEEA. The ends lost 2 bases at V and 4 bases at J; junction bases unmatched: 2. The CDR3 sequence: CASSLPGQYEQYF. CDR3 DNA: TGTGCCAGCAGCTTACCGGGACAGTACGAGCAGTACTTC.

The V and J genes are TRBV11-2 and TRBJ2-3; TRBD2 matches 8 bases. V dropped 2 bases and J dropped 0; count of bases not matched to a gene: 10. The CDR3 totals 18 residues. The germline V gene has CDR1 SGHAT and CDR2 FQNNGV. CDR3 sequence reads: CASSLRVGGDTSTDTQYF. In DNA form, the CDR3 reads TGTGCCAGCAGCTTAAGGGTCGGGGGGGACACGAGCACAGATACGCAGTATTTT.

The J gene is TRBJ2-2, the V gene TRBV6-1; 10 nucleotides match TRBD1. The V gene end was trimmed by 3 bases and the J gene end by 4 bases; junction bases not matched to a gene: 8. The germline CDR1 and CDR2 sequences are MNHNS and SASEGT. The length of the CDR3 is 17 residues. The CDR3 nucleotides read TGTGCCAGCAGTGAGCTGGGACAGGGGTTTTTCACCGGGGAGCTGTTTTTT. Residues: CASSELGQGFFTGELFF.

The chain couples TRBV5-1 to TRBJ2-5, with D possibly TRBD2 on 6 matching bases. The length of the CDR3 is 18 residues. V shed 0 bases and J shed 2 bases, with 20 bases lying between them. The germline CDR1 and CDR2 sequences are SGHRS and YFSETQ. The DNA of the CDR3 is TGCGCCAGCAGCTTGGGGTGGCCTAGCGCTGAAAGGCAAGAGACCCAGTACTTC. Translated, it gives CASSLGWPSAERQETQYF.

The chain uses TRBV27 and TRBJ2-7; 16 bases agree with TRBD2. This CDR3 is 16 amino acids long. J lost 7 bases, V lost 2 bases, and 5 bases had no gene match. Per germline, CDR1 MNHEY and CDR2 SMNVEV (reference sequence). In DNA, the CDR3 is TGTGCCAGCAGTTTAGGGACTAGCGGGAGGGCGAAGGAGCAGTACTTC. Translating gives CASSLGTSGRAKEQYF.

This chain uses TRBV7-2 with TRBJ1-3; weak D call: TRBD1 (5 bases). Germline V lookup: CDR1 SGHTA, CDR2 FQGNSA. Trimming removed 5 bases from V and 4 bases from J, with 15 bases in between. There are 15 residues in the CDR3. In DNA, the CDR3 is TGTGCCAGCAGCCGATGGGACTTCGCGGGAAACACCATATATTTT. Amino acid sequence: CASSRWDFAGNTIYF. Full variable domain (rest looked up from reference TRBV7-2 and TRBJ1-3): GAGVSQSPSNKVTEKGKDVELRCDPISGHTALYWYRQSLGQGLEFLIYFQGNSAPDKSGLPSDRFSAERTGGSVSTLTIQRTQQEDSAVYLCASSRWDFAGNTIYFGEGSWLTVV.

This chain uses TRBV7-3 with TRBJ1-1, with TRBD1 identical over 10 bases. V shed 5 bases, J shed 4 bases, and the junction held 4 bases outside the gene matches. The CDR3 contains 14 residues. From germline, CDR1 is SGHTA and CDR2 FQGTGA. The CDR3 protein is CASSVGQGSTEAFF. The CDR3 nucleotides read TGTGCCAGCAGCGTGGGACAGGGGAGCACTGAAGCTTTCTTT.

This clone appeared a few times. The rearrangement joins TRBV7-3 to TRBJ2-1; perhaps TRBD1 as D (5 bases). CDR1 is SGHTA and CDR2 is FQGTGA in the germline V gene. V shed 2 bases and J shed 6 bases, with 5 bases lying between them. This CDR3 is 12 amino acids long. As DNA, the CDR3 is TGTGCCAGCAGCTTACAGGGCAATGAGCAGTTCTTC. Translation: CASSLQGNEQFF.

This chain links TRBV5-8 with TRBJ2-1; 7 bases align to TRBD2. The CDR3 totals 15 residues. Germline CDR1 reads SGHTS; CDR2 reads YDEGEE. V gave up 0 bases and J gave up 5 bases; unmatched junction bases: 5. The CDR3 region is CASSLATSPHNEQFF. The CDR3 region has the DNA TGTGCCAGCAGCTTGGCGACTAGCCCTCACAATGAGCAGTTCTTC. The variable domain in full, with the rest retrieved from reference TRBV5-8 and TRBJ2-1, is EAGVTQSPTHLIKTRGQQATLRCSPISGHTSVYWYQQALGLGLQFLLWYDEGEERNRGNFPPRFSGRQFPNYSSELNVNALELEDSALYLCASSLATSPHNEQFFGPGTRLTVL.

The rearrangement uses TRBV5-3 and TRBJ2-6; a possible D gene is TRBD2 (6 bases). TRBV5-3 is an ORF, with its function uncertain. The CDR3 has 19 residues. The V end was cut by 0 bases, the J end by 0 bases, with 16 bases between. CDR3: CARSLVCVRESSGANVLTF. The CDR3 DNA reads TGTGCCAGAAGCTTGGTTTGCGTACGGGAGAGCTCTGGGGCCAACGTCCTGACTTTC.

This chain connects TRBV5-1 to TRBJ1-5; TRBD1 is a possible D gene (5 bases). The germline V and J ends were trimmed by 4 bases and 4 bases, with 15 bases remaining between them. Germline CDR1 is SGHRS and CDR2 is YFSETQ. CDR3 size: 15 residues. This chain's CDR3 is CASSASGGRNQPQHF. In DNA form, the CDR3 reads TGCGCCAGCAGCGCCTCCGGGGGGAGGAATCAGCCCCAGCATTTT.

This chain joins TRBV25-1 and TRBJ2-2, with 10 nucleotides matching TRBD2. V shed 2 bases, J shed 6 bases, and the junction held 6 bases outside the gene matches. This CDR3 spans 16 amino acids. In germline, CDR1 is MGHDK, CDR2 SYGVNS. Here the CDR3 reads CASSERSGRAAGELFF. The CDR3 DNA is TGTGCCAGCAGTGAAAGGAGCGGGAGGGCGGCCGGGGAGCTGTTTTTT.

This clone was seen more than once but under ten times. V and J are TRBV2 and TRBJ2-5; TRBD1 aligns across 7 bases. CDR1 and CDR2 (germline): SNHLY, FYNNEI. The CDR3 sequence is 14 residues long. The V and J ends lost 5 bases and 4 bases, in that order; junction bases with no gene match: 7. The CDR3 loop is CASSKQGDGETQYF. In DNA, the CDR3 is TGTGCCAGCAGTAAGCAGGGGGACGGAGAGACCCAGTACTTC.

The chain joins TRBV5-1 to TRBJ1-1, with D possibly TRBD1 on 5 matching bases. V gave up 4 bases and J gave up 0 bases, with 10 bases separating them. The CDR3 is made up of 14 amino acids. CDR1 and CDR2 from the germline V gene are SGHRS and YFSETQ. The CDR3 spells CASSPGGLNTEAFF. CDR3 sequence (DNA): TGCGCCAGCAGCCCTGGGGGATTGAACACTGAAGCTTTCTTT.

Points on this clone: Sequence at one end of the junction differs from germline and may be a read error. The J gene is TRBJ2-7, the V gene TRBV19, with D uncertain. CDR1 and CDR2 (germline): LNHDA, SQIVND (reference sequence). The CDR3 runs 11 residues. The CDR3 loop is CAIAPSHEQYF. Here the CDR3 DNA reads TGTGCCATAGCCCCCTCCCACGAGCAGTACTTC.

V and J are TRBV9 and TRBJ2-5; D may be TRBD1 or TRBD2 (5 bases each). The CDR3 is made up of 13 amino acids. CDR1 SGDLS and CDR2 YYNGEE come from the germline V gene. V was shortened by 4 bases and J by 2 bases, with 9 bases between the two germline ends. The CDR3 DNA follows: TGTGCCAGCAGCAGGGACGTACAAGAGACCCAGTACTTC. Its protein product is CASSRDVQETQYF.

The V gene is TRBV27, the J gene TRBJ2-1; the D call may be TRBD1 or TRBD2 (5 bases each). V dropped 2 bases and J dropped 2 bases, with 10 bases sitting between them. Germline V lookup: CDR1 MNHEY, CDR2 SMNVEV (reference sequence). CDR3 length: 15 amino acids. The CDR3 sequence: CASSLGTPTYNEQFF. The CDR3 coding sequence is TGTGCCAGCAGTTTAGGGACCCCAACCTACAATGAGCAGTTCTTC.

The chain combines TRBV27 with TRBJ1-5, with 11 bases lining up with TRBD1. Looked up from germline, CDR1 is MNHEY and CDR2 is SMNVEV (reference sequence). The CDR3 is 16 amino acids. Trimming cost V 5 bases and J 5 bases; bases outside gene matches: 8. The DNA for the CDR3 is TGTGCCAGCAGTAAAAAGGGACAGGGGGAGGATCAGCCCCAGCATTTT. It specifies CASSKKGQGEDQPQHF.

The chain joins TRBV5-1 to TRBJ2-5; no clear D gene. This CDR3 region has 15 residues. The germline V gene encodes CDR1 SGHRS and CDR2 YFSETQ. Trimming removed 4 bases from V and 1 base from J, with 14 bases in between. CDR3: CASSRLVVTQETQYF. The CDR3 nucleotides read TGCGCCAGCAGCCGGTTAGTGGTAACCCAAGAGACCCAGTACTTC. The variable domain in full, with the rest retrieved from reference TRBV5-1 and TRBJ2-5, is KAGVTQTPRYLIKTRGQQVTLSCSPISGHRSVSWYQQTPGQGLQFLFEYFSETQRNKGNFPGRFSGRQFSNSRSEMNVSTLELGDSALYLCASSRLVVTQETQYFGPGTRLLVL.

The chain joins TRBV4-3 to TRBJ2-7; TRBD2 might be the D (6 bases). Trimming removed 0 bases from V and 2 bases from J, with 14 bases in between. The CDR3 has 16 amino acids. CDR1 and CDR2 from the germline V gene are LGHNA and YSLEER. CDR3 sequence reads: CASSQDRAGQTYEQYF. The CDR3 nucleotides are TGCGCCAGCAGCCAAGATAGGGCGGGGCAGACCTACGAGCAGTACTTC.

The chain links TRBV27 to TRBJ2-2; TRBD1 is a possible D gene (5 bases). CDR1 MNHEY and CDR2 SMNVEV come from the germline V gene (reference sequence). V lost 4 bases and J lost 1, with 7 bases in between. CDR3 size: 14 residues. CDR3 sequence: CASSWGKNTGELFF. CDR3 nucleotide sequence: TGTGCCAGCAGTTGGGGCAAGAACACCGGGGAGCTGTTTTTT.

The J gene is TRBJ1-4, the V gene TRBV7-9, with D possibly TRBD1 on 6 matching bases. CDR3 length equals 19 residues. Looked up from germline, CDR1 is SEHNR and CDR2 is FQNEAQ (reference sequence). V was trimmed by 1 base and J by 3 bases, leaving 21 bases between them. The CDR3 here is CASSLGRAGVVASNEKLFF. Here the CDR3 DNA reads TGTGCCAGCAGCTTAGGACGGGCAGGGGTTGTTGCTTCTAATGAAAAACTGTTTTTT.

The table lists this clone with many counts. V gene TRBV19 combines with J gene TRBJ1-5, with D possibly matching TRBD1 (5 bases). The germline V gene encodes CDR1 LNHDA and CDR2 SQIVND (reference sequence). The V end lost 8 bases, the J end lost 3 bases, and 23 bases lay between the germline ends. The CDR3 is 17 residues long. CDR3 amino acids: CASCHAGGFRSNQPQHF. The CDR3 nucleotides read TGTGCCAGTTGCCACGCGGGGGGATTTAGGTCCAATCAGCCCCAGCATTTT.